This passage covers 3 T cell receptor beta chains from one sample sequenced in a study of PD-L1 blockade in urothelial cancer. Method: immunoSEQ multiplex PCR; TCRdb's copy keeps in-frame clones and lacks some. The top ten hold 1.6% of the sample, which has fewer than 65,000 clones, more than 80% seen once. As to time point: pretreatment peripheral blood. Sequences were derived from PBMCs, sampled around atezolizumab (anti-PD-L1) treatment. The receptor set was obtained from a man between 70 and 80 years old with urothelial cancer.

The chain combines TRBV27 with TRBJ2-5; weak D call: TRBD2 (5 bases). V was pared by 3 bases and J by 4 bases, with 15 bases between. CDR1 MNHEY and CDR2 SMNVEV come from the germline V gene (reference sequence). CDR3 size: 15 residues. This chain's CDR3 is CASSFERGTRETQYF. The CDR3 DNA is TGTGCCAGCAGTTTTGAACGGGGTACTCGAGAGACCCAGTACTTC.

The chain uses TRBV28 and TRBJ2-7, with D unresolved. The CDR3 covers 12 residues. The ends were cut back, 5 bases at V and 2 bases at J, with 7 bases in the middle. CDR1 is MDHEN and CDR2 is SYDVKM in the germline V gene. The CDR3, as DNA: TGTGCCAGCAGTCCAGTTACCTACGAGCAGTACTTC. Residues: CASSPVTYEQYF.

V gene TRBV29-1 combines with J gene TRBJ2-2; 7 bases fit TRBD2. Trimming at V came to 6 bases and at J to 6 bases, leaving 7 bases not matched to a gene. The germline V gene encodes CDR1 SQVTM and CDR2 ANQGSEA. The CDR3 extends over 13 amino acids. The CDR3 region is CSVGPSGAGELFF. The CDR3, as DNA: TGCAGCGTGGGGCCTAGCGGTGCCGGGGAGCTGTTTTTT.